Shown below are 20 T cell receptor beta chains from a single sample sequenced in a study of blood T cell repertoires in COVID-19. Sequencing used immunoSEQ multiplex PCR; TCRdb keeps in-frame clones, though not all of them. The repertoire holds around 140,000 clones, with about 76% as singletons. Material: peripheral blood. Every receptor here comes from a human donor in a cohort sampled during active COVID-19.

This chain connects TRBV6-5 to TRBJ2-7, with D hard to call. Germline CDR1 is MNHEY and CDR2 is SVGAGI. The CDR3 spans 11 residues. The V end was cut by 8 bases, the J end by 2 bases, with 7 bases between. The CDR3 sequence is CASALAYEQYF. CDR3 sequence (DNA): TGTGCCAGCGCGCTAGCCTACGAGCAGTACTTC.

This chain links TRBV5-1 with TRBJ2-1, with TRBD2 matching 9 bases. CDR1 SGHRS and CDR2 YFSETQ come from the germline V gene. Losses at the gene ends were 4 bases for V and 7 bases for J; bases not matched to a gene: 6. The CDR3 covers 14 residues. CDR3 amino acids: CASSQGLAPNEQFF. DNA for the CDR3: TGCGCCAGCAGCCAGGGACTAGCCCCGAATGAGCAGTTCTTC.

This sequence joins TRBV23-1 and TRBJ2-7, with D maybe TRBD1 (7 bases). TRBV23-1 is labeled an ORF, and its function is uncertain. The CDR3 consists of 14 residues. Trimming left V 2 bases short and J 1 base short, with 9 bases between. The CDR3 nucleotides read TGCGCCAGCAGTCAAGCAGGGGGGTCCTACGAGCAGTACTTC. The encoded protein is CASSQAGGSYEQYF.

CDR3 loop: CASSLMGVSGSRETQYF. Here the CDR3 DNA reads TGTGCCAGCAGCTTAATGGGAGTTAGCGGGAGTCGGGAGACCCAGTACTTC. V is TRBV7-9 and J is TRBJ2-5; 9 bases agree with TRBD2. CDR3 size: 17 residues. In germline, CDR1 is SEHNR, CDR2 FQNEAQ (reference sequence). Trimming removed 2 bases from V and 5 bases from J; junction bases left unmatched: 12.

V and J are TRBV5-6 and TRBJ2-7, with 11 bases fitting TRBD2. Looked up from germline, CDR1 is SGHDT and CDR2 is YYEEEE. V lost 4 bases and J lost 0; bases outside the gene matches: 6. The CDR3 is made up of 16 amino acids. The CDR3 sequence: CASSDTTSGSSYEQYF. In DNA, the CDR3 is TGTGCCAGCAGCGATACCACTAGCGGGAGCTCCTACGAGCAGTACTTC.

This chain links TRBV5-1 with TRBJ2-5, with a tentative D call TRBD2 (5 bases). The CDR3 totals 13 residues. V lost 4 bases to trimming and J lost 5 bases, with 12 bases between them. Looked up from germline, CDR1 is SGHRS and CDR2 is YFSETQ. CDR3: CASSRTLEETQYF. The CDR3 DNA follows: TGCGCCAGCAGCAGGACTCTAGAGGAGACCCAGTACTTC. The entire variable domain, with the rest obtained from reference TRBV5-1 and TRBJ2-5, is as follows: KAGVTQTPRYLIKTRGQQVTLSCSPISGHRSVSWYQQTPGQGLQFLFEYFSETQRNKGNFPGRFSGRQFSNSRSEMNVSTLELGDSALYLCASSRTLEETQYFGPGTRLLVL.

The chain combines TRBV14 with TRBJ2-5; D remains ambiguous. This CDR3 is built from 15 residues. The V end lost 2 bases, the J end lost 5 bases, and 15 bases lay between the germline ends. Germline CDR1 reads SGHDN; CDR2 reads FVKESK. In DNA, the CDR3 is TGTGCCAGCAGCCAATTTGGCCAAAAATCGGAGACCCAGTACTTC. Translating it yields CASSQFGQKSETQYF.

This clone was observed once. The rearrangement links TRBV7-2 to TRBJ2-7, with TRBD2 matching 12 bases. CDR1 is SGHTA, CDR2 FQGNSA, per germline. This CDR3 spans 17 amino acids. Trimming at V came to 2 bases and at J to 2 bases, leaving 7 bases not matched to a gene. This CDR3 reads CASSLRLAGAPTYEQYF. The CDR3 nucleotides read TGTGCCAGCAGCTTAAGACTAGCGGGAGCTCCAACCTACGAGCAGTACTTC.

This clone was seen a single time. This chain joins TRBV5-6 and TRBJ2-6; the match to TRBD2 covers 7 bases. Trimming at V came to 2 bases and at J to 0 bases, leaving 5 bases not matched to a gene. The CDR3 spans 17 residues. The germline V gene encodes CDR1 SGHDT and CDR2 YYEEEE. CDR3 in amino acids: CASSFRDYTSGANVLTF. The CDR3, as DNA: TGTGCCAGCAGCTTCCGGGACTATACCTCTGGGGCCAACGTCCTGACTTTC.

CDR3 nucleotide sequence: TGTGCCAGCTCACCGAGGAGGACAGGGCGGACTAGCGTATACAATGAGCAGTTCTTC. It translates to CASSPRRTGRTSVYNEQFF. The V gene is TRBV18, the J gene TRBJ2-1, with D maybe TRBD2 (9 bases). V lost 3 bases and J 4 bases, leaving 25 bases between the germline ends. The germline gives CDR1 KGHSH, CDR2 LQKENI. The CDR3 loop spans 19 amino acids.

The gene calls are TRBV29-1 and TRBJ2-1; 10 nucleotides line up with TRBD1. The CDR3 runs 16 residues. Germline-derived CDR1 and CDR2 are SQVTM and ANQGSEA. Losses at the gene ends were 3 bases for V and 4 bases for J; bases not matched to a gene: 9. Written as DNA, the CDR3 is TGCAGCGTTGAGATGGGGACAGGGGAGGCATACAATGAGCAGTTCTTC. Its translation: CSVEMGTGEAYNEQFF.

The CDR3 nucleotides are TGTGCCAGCAGCTCACACCATGGGACAGGAGAAAAACTGTTTTTT. It specifies CASSSHHGTGEKLFF. The gene calls are TRBV7-2 and TRBJ1-4; 8 bases fit TRBD1. The germline CDR1 and CDR2 sequences are SGHTA and FQGNSA. J lost 8 bases, V lost 4 bases, and 9 bases had no gene match. This CDR3 region has 15 residues.

The chain recombines TRBV5-4 with TRBJ1-2; unclear D gene. The V gene's germline CDR1 is SGHNT and CDR2 YYREEE (reference sequence). The CDR3 is 13 residues long. With 7 bases removed from V and 5 bases from J, the gap between germline ends came to 15 bases. Here the CDR3 reads CASRLVGSYGYTF. CDR3 DNA: TGTGCCAGCCGCCTCGTCGGTTCGTATGGCTACACCTTC.

The chain joins TRBV5-1 to TRBJ2-7, with 8 nucleotides matching TRBD1. The CDR3 has 15 amino acids. Looked up from germline, CDR1 is SGHRS and CDR2 is YFSETQ. The junction had 9 bases not matched to a gene; V was cut back by 4 bases and J by 3 bases. CDR3 DNA sequence: TGCGCCAGCAGCCCCGGTGGGACAGGCGGCTACGAGCAGTACTTC. This gives the protein CASSPGGTGGYEQYF.

As regards this clone: The junction shows a germline mismatch at one end, possibly a read error. The V and J genes are TRBV29-1 and TRBJ2-3; a weak D match, TRBD1 (8 bases). The V gene's germline CDR1 is SQVTM and CDR2 ANQGSEA. This CDR3 comprises 13 residues. In DNA form, the CDR3 reads TGCAGCGTTCAAGACAGGGGAGGGGATACGCAGTATTTT. Its translation: CSVQDRGGDTQYF.

This rearrangement joins TRBV5-6 to TRBJ1-5, with 7 bases that match TRBD1. Germline V gene lookup returns CDR1 SGHDT and CDR2 YYEEEE. This CDR3 is 15 amino acids long. Trimming took 3 bases from V and 1 from J; bases not matched to a gene: 4. The chain's CDR3 is CASSSNRGSNQPQHF. In nucleotides, the CDR3 is TGTGCCAGCAGCTCTAACAGGGGAAGCAATCAGCCCCAGCATTTT.

This chain's CDR3 is CASSPRQLRTDTQYF. For the CDR3, the DNA is TGTGCCAGCAGTCCTCGACAGCTCCGCACAGATACGCAGTATTTT. V is TRBV27 and J is TRBJ2-3; D is perhaps TRBD1 (5 bases). The germline V gene has CDR1 MNHEY and CDR2 SMNVEV (reference sequence). Trimming removed 5 bases at V and 1 base at J, with 13 bases between. The CDR3 consists of 15 residues.

The rearrangement uses TRBV9 and TRBJ1-5, with D maybe TRBD1 (5 bases). The V gene's germline CDR1 is SGDLS and CDR2 YYNGEE. The ends were cut back, 3 bases at V and 2 bases at J, with 9 bases in the middle. The CDR3 runs 14 residues. CDR3 DNA: TGTGCCAGCAGCGGCCCGGGGGGCAATCAGCCCCAGCATTTT. This gives the protein CASSGPGGNQPQHF. The entire variable domain, with the rest obtained from reference TRBV9 and TRBJ1-5, is as follows: DSGVTQTPKHLITATGQRVTLRCSPRSGDLSVYWYQQSLDQGLQFLIQYYNGEERAKGNILERFSAQQFPDLHSELNLSSLELGDSALYFCASSGPGGNQPQHFGDGTRLSIL.

The gene calls are TRBV9 and TRBJ2-1; possible D gene TRBD1, 6 bases. The germline V gene has CDR1 SGDLS and CDR2 YYNGEE. There are 14 residues in the CDR3. Trimming took off 4 bases at V and 4 bases at J, with 12 bases between the two ends. As DNA, the CDR3 is TGTGCCAGCAGCCCTCATGGACAGTACAATGAGCAGTTCTTC. Translated: CASSPHGQYNEQFF.

The genes are TRBV6-7 and TRBJ1-2, with 11 bases aligning to TRBD1. TRBV6-7 is an ORF, and what it does is uncertain. This CDR3 has 14 residues. After removal of 6 bases from V and 7 bases from J, the junction contained 7 bases not matched to a gene. CDR3: CASRDRGHPLGYTF. The CDR3 nucleotides are TGTGCCAGCAGGGACAGGGGGCACCCCCTTGGCTACACCTTC.